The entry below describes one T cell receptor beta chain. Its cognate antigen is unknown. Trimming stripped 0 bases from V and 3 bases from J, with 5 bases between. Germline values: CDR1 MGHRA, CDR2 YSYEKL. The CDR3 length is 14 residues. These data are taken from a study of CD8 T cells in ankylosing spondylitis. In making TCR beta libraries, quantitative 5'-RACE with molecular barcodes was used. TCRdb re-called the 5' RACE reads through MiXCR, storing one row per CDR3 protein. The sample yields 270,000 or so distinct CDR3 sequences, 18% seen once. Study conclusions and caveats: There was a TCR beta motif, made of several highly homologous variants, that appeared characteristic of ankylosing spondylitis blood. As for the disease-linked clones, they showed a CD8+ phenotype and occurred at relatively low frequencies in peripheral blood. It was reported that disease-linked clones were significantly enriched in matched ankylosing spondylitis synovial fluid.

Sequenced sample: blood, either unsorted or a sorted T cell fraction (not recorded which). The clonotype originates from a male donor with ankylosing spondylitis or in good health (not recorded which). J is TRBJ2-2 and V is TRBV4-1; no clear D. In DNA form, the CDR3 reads TGCGCCAGCAGCCAAGATCAACACACCGGGGAGCTGTTTTTT. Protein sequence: CASSQDQHTGELFF.